The sequence of this T cell receptor (beta chain) was determined in a study of T cell repertoires in cytomegalovirus infection. About this clonotype itself: Its matching antigen is unknown.

TCRdb re-derived calls from the reads in MiXCR, one entry per CDR3 protein. The sample carries about 25,000 distinct CDR3 sequences, around 21% recorded once. Trimming shortened V by 4 bases and J by 5 bases, and 15 bases separated the two germline ends. CDR1 is LNHDA and CDR2 is SQIVND in the germline V gene (reference sequence). This CDR3 comprises 14 residues. Source: CD8+ T cells from cultured PBMCs, taken from culture after CMV antigen stimulation. The chain carries TRBV19 and TRBJ2-7, with D perhaps TRBD1 (6 bases). The TCR sequence derives from a human donor in good health (CMV status not recorded). Some clones in this sample may be carry-over from other donors' samples. This chain's CDR3 is CASSTAGAWNEQYF. CDR3 coding DNA: TGTGCCAGTAGTACCGCAGGGGCCTGGAACGAGCAGTACTTC.